This paragraph covers one TCR beta chain sequence. The sample comes from a study of blood T cell repertoires in COVID-19. The wider study: Samples of COVID-19 (acute and convalescent) were obtained from the United States, Italy and Spain. Sources were T cells, B-cell-depleted T cells, or PBMCs; the material itself was cDNA or gDNA.

Original processing notes: Reference gene primers were amplified, and this amplification served to estimate nucleated cell counts. Sequencing was performed with immunoSEQ multiplex PCR; in TCRdb, only in-frame clones are kept and a portion is missing. Clone size and the V and J calls come from that table; the DNA yielded D and trimming. The sample consists of about 180,000 clones, 80% to 90% of them appearing once. This TCR derives from a man in his late teens or twenties who had recovered from COVID-19. Sample: peripheral blood.

The DNA for the CDR3 is TGCGCCAGCAGTGCCCCTTTAGGCAATCAGCCCCAGCATTTT. It yields the protein CASSAPLGNQPQHF. The chain has TRBV10-2 and TRBJ1-5; D gene unclear. Germline CDR1 and CDR2: WSHSY and SAAADI. CDR3 size: 14 residues. Trimming cost V 4 bases and J 2 bases, with 9 bases left between them.